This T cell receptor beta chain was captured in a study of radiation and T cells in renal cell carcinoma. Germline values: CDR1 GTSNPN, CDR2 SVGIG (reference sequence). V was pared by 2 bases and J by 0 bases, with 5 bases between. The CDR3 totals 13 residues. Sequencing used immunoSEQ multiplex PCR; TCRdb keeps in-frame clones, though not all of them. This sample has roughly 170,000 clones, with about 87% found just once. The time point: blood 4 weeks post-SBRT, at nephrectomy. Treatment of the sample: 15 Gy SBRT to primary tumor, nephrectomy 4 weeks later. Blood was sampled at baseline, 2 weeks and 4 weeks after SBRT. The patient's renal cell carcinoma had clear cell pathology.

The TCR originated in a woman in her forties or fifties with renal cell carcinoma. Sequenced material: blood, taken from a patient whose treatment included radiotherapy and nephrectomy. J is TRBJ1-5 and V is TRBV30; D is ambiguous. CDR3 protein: CAWSRYSNQPQHF. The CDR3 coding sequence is TGTGCCTGGAGTAGATATAGCAATCAGCCCCAGCATTTT.